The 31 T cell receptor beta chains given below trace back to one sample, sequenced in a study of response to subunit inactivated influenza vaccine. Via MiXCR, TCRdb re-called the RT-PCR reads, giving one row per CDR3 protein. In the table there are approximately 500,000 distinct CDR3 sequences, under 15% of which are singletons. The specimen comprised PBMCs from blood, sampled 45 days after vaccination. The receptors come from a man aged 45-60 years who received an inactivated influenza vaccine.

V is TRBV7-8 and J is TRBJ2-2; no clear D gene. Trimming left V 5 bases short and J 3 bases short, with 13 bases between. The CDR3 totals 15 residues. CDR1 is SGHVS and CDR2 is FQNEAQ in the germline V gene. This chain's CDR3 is CASSLRVTDTGELFF. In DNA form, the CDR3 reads TGTGCCAGCAGCCTAAGGGTTACGGACACCGGGGAGCTGTTTTTT.

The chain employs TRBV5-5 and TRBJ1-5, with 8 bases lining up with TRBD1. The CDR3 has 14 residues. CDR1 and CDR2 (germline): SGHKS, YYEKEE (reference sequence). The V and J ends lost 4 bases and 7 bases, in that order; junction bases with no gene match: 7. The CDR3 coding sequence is TGTGCCAGCAGCAGGACAGGGTTGGACCAGCCCCAGCATTTT. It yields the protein CASSRTGLDQPQHF.

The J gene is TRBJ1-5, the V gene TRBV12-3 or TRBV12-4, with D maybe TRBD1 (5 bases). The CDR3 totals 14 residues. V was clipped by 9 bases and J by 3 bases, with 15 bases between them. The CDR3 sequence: CARSTGTYNQPQHF. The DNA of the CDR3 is TGTGCCAGAAGTACCGGGACTTACAATCAGCCCCAGCATTTT.

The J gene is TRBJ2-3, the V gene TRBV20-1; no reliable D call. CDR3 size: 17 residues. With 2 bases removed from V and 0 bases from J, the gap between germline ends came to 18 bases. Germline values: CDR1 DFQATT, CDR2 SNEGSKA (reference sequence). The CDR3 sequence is CSARSRAYPGSTDTQYF. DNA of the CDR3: TGCAGTGCTAGATCCCGGGCCTACCCTGGTAGCACAGATACGCAGTATTTT.

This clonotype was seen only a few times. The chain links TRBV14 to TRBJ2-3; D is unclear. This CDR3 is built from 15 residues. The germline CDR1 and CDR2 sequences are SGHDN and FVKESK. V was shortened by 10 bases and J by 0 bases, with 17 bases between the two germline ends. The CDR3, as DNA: TGTGCCACCTCGCCCTTACCCTTCAGCACAGATACGCAGTATTTT. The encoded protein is CATSPLPFSTDTQYF.

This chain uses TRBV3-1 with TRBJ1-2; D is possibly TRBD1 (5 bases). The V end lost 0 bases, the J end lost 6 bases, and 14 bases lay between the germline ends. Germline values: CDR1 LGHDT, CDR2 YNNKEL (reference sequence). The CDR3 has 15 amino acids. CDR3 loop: CASSQDSVRVNGYTF. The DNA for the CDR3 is TGTGCCAGCAGCCAAGATTCTGTCAGGGTGAATGGCTACACCTTC. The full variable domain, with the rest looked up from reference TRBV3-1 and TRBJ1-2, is DTAVSQTPKYLVTQMGNDKSIKCEQNLGHDTMYWYKQDSKKFLKIMFSYNNKELIINETVPNRFSPKSPDKAHLNLHINSLELGDSAVYFCASSQDSVRVNGYTFGSGTRLTVV.

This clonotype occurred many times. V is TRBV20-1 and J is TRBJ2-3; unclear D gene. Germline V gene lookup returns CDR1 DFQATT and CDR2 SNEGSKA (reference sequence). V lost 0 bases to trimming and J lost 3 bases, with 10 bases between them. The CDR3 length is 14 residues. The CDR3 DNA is TGCAGTGCTAGAGATCGGCGCTTGACAGATACGCAGTATTTT. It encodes CSARDRRLTDTQYF.

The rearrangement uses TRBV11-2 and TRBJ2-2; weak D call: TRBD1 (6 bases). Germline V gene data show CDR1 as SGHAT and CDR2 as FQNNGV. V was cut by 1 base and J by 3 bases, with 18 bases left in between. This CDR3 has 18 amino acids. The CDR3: CASSLGRLGAVDTGELFF. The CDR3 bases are TGTGCCAGCAGCTTAGGACGACTGGGGGCTGTTGACACCGGGGAGCTGTTTTTT.

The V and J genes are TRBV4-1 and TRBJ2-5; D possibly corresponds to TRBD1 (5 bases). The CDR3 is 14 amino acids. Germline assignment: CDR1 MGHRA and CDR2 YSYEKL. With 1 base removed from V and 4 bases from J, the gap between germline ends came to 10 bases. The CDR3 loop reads CASSQGRQGETQYF. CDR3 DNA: TGCGCCAGCAGCCAAGGTCGGCAGGGAGAGACCCAGTACTTC.

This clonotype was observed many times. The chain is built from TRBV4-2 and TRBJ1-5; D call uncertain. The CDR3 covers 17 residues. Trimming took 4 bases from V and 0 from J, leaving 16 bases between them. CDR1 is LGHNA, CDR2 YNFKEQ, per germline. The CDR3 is CASSPLKGGSSNQPQHF. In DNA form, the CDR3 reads TGTGCCAGCAGCCCGCTAAAGGGAGGAAGTAGCAATCAGCCCCAGCATTTT.

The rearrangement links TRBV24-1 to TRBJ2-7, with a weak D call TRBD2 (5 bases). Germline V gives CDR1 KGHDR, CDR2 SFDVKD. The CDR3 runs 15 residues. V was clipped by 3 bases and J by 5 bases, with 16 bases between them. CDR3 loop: CATSDPRGSEDEQYF. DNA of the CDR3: TGTGCCACCAGTGATCCTAGAGGGAGCGAGGACGAGCAGTACTTC.

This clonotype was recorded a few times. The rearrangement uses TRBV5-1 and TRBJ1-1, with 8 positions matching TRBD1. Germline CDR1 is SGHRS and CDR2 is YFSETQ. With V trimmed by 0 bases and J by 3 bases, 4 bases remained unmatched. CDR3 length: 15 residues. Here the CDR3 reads CASSLGTGLDTEAFF. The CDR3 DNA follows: TGCGCCAGCAGCTTGGGGACAGGGCTGGACACTGAAGCTTTCTTT.

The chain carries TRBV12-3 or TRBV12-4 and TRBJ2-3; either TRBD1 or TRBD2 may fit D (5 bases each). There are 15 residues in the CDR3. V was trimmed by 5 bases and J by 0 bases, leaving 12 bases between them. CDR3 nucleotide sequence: TGTGCCAGCAGTCGAGGGGCACGAAGCACAGATACGCAGTATTTT. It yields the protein CASSRGARSTDTQYF.

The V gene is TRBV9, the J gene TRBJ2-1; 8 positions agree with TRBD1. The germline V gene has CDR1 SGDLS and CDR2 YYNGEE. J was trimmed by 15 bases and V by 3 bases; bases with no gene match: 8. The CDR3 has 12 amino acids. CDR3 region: CASSADREEPFF. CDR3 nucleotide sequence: TGTGCCAGCAGCGCGGACAGGGAGGAACCGTTCTTC.

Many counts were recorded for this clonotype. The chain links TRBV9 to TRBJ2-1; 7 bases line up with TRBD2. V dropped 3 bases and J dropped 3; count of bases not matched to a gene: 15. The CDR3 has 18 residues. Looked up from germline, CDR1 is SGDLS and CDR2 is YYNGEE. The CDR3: CASSAGTTTGLGYNEQFF. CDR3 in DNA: TGTGCCAGCAGCGCCGGGACTACTACGGGACTCGGCTACAATGAGCAGTTCTTC.

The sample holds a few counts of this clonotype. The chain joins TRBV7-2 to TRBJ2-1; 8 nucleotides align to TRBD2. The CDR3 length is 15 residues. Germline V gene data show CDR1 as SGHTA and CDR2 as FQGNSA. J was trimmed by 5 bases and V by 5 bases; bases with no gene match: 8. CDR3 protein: CASSTSGGMHNEQFF. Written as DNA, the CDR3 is TGTGCCAGCAGCACTAGCGGAGGGATGCACAATGAGCAGTTCTTC.

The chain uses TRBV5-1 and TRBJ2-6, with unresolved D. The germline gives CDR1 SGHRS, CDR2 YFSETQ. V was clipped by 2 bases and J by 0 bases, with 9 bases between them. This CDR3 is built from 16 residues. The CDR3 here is CASSFGTFSGANVLTF. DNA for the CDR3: TGCGCCAGCAGCTTCGGAACGTTCTCTGGGGCCAACGTCCTGACTTTC.

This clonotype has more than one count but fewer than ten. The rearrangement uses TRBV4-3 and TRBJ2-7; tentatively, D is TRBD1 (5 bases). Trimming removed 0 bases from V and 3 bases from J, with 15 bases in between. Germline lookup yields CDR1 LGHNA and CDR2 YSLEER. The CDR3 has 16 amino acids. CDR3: CASSQDRRTDIYEQYF. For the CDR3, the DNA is TGCGCCAGCAGCCAAGATCGCCGGACGGACATCTACGAGCAGTACTTC.

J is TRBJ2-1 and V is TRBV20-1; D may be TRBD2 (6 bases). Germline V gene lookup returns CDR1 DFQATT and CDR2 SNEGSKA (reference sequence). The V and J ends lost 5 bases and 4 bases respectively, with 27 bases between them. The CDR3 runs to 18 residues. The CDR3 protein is CSARPGRRSLLIYNEQFF. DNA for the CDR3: TGCAGTGCTCGCCCCGGGAGAAGGTCTCTGTTAATATACAATGAGCAGTTCTTC.

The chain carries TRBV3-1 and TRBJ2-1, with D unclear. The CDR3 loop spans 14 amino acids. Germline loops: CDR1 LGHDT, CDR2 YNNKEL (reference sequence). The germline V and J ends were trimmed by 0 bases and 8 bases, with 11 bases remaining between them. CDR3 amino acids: CASSQEGSEDEQFF. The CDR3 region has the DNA TGTGCCAGCAGCCAAGAGGGCTCAGAGGATGAGCAGTTCTTC.

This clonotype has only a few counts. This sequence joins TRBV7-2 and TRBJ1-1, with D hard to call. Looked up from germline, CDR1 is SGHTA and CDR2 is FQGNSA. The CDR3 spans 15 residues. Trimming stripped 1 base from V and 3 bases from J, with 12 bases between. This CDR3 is CASSLVAGVDTEAFF. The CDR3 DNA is TGTGCCAGCAGCTTAGTAGCTGGGGTCGACACTGAAGCTTTCTTT.

The CDR3 protein is CASSQGPAGPYNEQFF. The CDR3 DNA sequence: TGCGCCAGCAGCCAAGGGCCAGCGGGGCCTTACAATGAGCAGTTCTTC. V is TRBV4-1 and J is TRBJ2-1; 7 nucleotides match TRBD2. V was clipped by 1 base and J by 4 bases; unmatched bases: 7. Germline V gene lookup returns CDR1 MGHRA and CDR2 YSYEKL. The CDR3 consists of 16 residues.

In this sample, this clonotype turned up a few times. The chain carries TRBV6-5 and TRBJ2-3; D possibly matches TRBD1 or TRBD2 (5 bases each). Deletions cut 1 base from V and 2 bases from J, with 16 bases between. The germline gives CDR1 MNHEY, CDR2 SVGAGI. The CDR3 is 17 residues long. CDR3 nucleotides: TGTGCCAGCAGTTACTACGGTGGGACGGCTGCCACAGATACGCAGTATTTT. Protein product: CASSYYGGTAATDTQYF.

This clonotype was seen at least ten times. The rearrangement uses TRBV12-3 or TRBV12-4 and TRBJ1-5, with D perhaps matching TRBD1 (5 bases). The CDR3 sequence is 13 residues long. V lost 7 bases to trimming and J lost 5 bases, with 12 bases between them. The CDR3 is CASTRRGDQPQHF. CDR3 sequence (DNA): TGTGCCAGCACTCGGAGGGGAGATCAGCCCCAGCATTTT.

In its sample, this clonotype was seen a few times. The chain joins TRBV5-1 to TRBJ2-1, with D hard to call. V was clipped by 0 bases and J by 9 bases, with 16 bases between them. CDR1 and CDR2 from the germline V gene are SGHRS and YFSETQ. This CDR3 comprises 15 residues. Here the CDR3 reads CASSLVSDPLGEQFF. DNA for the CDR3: TGCGCCAGCAGCTTGGTCTCGGACCCGCTGGGTGAGCAGTTCTTC. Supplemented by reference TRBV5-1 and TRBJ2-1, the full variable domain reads KAGVTQTPRYLIKTRGQQVTLSCSPISGHRSVSWYQQTPGQGLQFLFEYFSETQRNKGNFPGRFSGRQFSNSRSEMNVSTLELGDSALYLCASSLVSDPLGEQFFGPGTRLTVL.

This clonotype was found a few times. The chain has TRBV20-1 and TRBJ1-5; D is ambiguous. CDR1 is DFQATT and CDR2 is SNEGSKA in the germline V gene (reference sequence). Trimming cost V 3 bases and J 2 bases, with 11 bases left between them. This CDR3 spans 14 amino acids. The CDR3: CSASHFGGNQPQHF. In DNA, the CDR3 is TGCAGTGCTAGTCATTTTGGTGGCAATCAGCCCCAGCATTTT.

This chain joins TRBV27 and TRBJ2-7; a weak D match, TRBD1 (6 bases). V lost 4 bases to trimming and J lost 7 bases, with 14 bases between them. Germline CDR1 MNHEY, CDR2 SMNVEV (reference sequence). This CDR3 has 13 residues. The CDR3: CASSWGRTREQYF. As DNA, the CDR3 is TGTGCCAGCAGTTGGGGGCGGACGAGGGAGCAGTACTTC.

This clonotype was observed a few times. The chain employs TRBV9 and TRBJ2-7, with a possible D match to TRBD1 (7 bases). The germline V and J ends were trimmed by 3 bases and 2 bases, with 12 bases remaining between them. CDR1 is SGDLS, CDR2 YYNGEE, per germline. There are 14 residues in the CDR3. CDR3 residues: CASSGGDSPYEQYF. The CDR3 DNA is TGTGCCAGCAGCGGGGGGGACAGTCCCTACGAGCAGTACTTC.

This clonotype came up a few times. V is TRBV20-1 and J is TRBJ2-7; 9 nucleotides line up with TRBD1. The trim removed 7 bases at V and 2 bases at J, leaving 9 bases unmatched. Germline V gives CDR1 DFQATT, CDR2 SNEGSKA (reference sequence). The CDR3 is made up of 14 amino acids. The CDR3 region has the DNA TGCAGTGGAACAGGGGGCGGGGGTCCCTACGAGCAGTACTTC. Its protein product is CSGTGGGGPYEQYF.

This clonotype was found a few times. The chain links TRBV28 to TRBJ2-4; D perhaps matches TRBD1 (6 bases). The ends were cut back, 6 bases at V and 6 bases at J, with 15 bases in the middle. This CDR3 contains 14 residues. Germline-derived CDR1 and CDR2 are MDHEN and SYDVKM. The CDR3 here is CASRTGLGRNIQYF. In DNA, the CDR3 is TGTGCCAGCAGAACAGGGCTTGGAAGAAACATTCAGTACTTC.

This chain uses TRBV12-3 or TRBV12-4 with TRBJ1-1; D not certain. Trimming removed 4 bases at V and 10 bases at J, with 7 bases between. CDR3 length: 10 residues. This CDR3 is CASSSEIAFF. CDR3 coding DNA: TGTGCCAGCAGTTCCGAAATAGCTTTCTTT.